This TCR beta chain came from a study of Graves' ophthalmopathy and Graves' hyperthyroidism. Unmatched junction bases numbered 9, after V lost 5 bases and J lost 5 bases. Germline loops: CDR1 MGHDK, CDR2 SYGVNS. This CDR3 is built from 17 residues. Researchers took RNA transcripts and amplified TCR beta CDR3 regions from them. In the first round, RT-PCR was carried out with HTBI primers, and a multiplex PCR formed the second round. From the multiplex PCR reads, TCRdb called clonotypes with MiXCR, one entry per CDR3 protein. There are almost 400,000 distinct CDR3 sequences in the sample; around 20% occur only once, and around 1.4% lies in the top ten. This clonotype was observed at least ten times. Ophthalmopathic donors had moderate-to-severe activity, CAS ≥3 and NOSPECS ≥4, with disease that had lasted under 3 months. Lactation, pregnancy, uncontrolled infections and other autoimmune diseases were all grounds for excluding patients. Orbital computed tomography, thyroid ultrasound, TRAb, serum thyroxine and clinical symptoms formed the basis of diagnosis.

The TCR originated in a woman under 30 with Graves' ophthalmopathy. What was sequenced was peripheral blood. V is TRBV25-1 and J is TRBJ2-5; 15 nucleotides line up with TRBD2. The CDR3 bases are TGTGCCAGCAGTCGGACTAGCGGGAGGGCCCGGTCCGAGACCCAGTACTTC. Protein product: CASSRTSGRARSETQYF.